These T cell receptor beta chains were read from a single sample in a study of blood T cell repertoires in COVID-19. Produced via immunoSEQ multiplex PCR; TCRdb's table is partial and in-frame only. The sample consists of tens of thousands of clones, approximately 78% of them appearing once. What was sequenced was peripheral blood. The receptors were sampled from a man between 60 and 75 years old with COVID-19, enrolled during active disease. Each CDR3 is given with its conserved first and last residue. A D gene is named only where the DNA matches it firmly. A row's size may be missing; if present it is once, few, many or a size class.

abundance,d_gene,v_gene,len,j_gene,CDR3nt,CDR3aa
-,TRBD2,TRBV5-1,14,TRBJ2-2,TGCGCCAGCAGCTCGCAAACTAGCGGCGGGGAGCTGTTTTTT,CASSSQTSGGELFF
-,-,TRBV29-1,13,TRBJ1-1,TGCAGCGTTTCCACCGGGGGTAGTACTGAAGCTTTCTTT,CSVSTGGSTEAFF
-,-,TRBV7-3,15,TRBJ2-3,TGTGCCAGCAGTCGACTACCAACTAGCACAGATACGCAGTATTTT,CASSRLPTSTDTQYF
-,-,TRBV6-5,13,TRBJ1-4,TGTGCCAGCACCCTCGCAGGGAGGGAAAAACTGTTTTTT,CASTLAGREKLFF
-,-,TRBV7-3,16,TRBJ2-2,TGTGCCAGCAGCCCAACGGGACACGTCAACACCGGGGAGCTGTTTTTT,CASSPTGHVNTGELFF
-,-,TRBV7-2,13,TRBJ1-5,TGTGCCAGCAGCCAAAACAGGGAGGGTAGAGGGCATTTT,CASSQNREGRGHF
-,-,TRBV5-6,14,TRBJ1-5,TGTGCCAGCAGCTTGAGTAGTAGCAATCAGCCCCAGCATTTT,CASSLSSSNQPQHF
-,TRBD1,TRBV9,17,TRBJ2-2,TGTGCCAGCAGCGTAGTAGGTACAGGGGCCCCCACCGGGGAGCTGTTTTTT,CASSVVGTGAPTGELFF
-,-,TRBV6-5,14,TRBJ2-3,TGTGCCAGCAATTGGGGCGGGGCCACAGATACGCAGTATTTT,CASNWGGATDTQYF
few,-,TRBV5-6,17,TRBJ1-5,TGTGCCAGCAGCTTGGGCTCGAGGCTCTATAGCAATCAGCCCCAGCATTTT,CASSLGSRLYSNQPQHF
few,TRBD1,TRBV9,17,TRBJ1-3,TGTGCCAGCAGCGGAGCTCCGGGACAGGGAGTTGGAAACACCATATATTTT,CASSGAPGQGVGNTIYF
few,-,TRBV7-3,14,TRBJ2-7,TGTGCCAGCAGCGCCTATTTGTCGCCTTACGAGCAGTACTTC,CASSAYLSPYEQYF
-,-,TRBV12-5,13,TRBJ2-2,TGTGCTAGTGGTTTGACAGCCACCGGGGAGCTGTTTTTT,CASGLTATGELFF
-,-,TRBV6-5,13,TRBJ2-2,TGTGCCAGCAGTTACAGGAGATTAGGGGAGCTGTTTTTT,CASSYRRLGELFF
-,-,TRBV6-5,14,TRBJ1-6,TGTGCCAGCAGTTACGTACAGACTAATTCACCCCTCCACTTT,CASSYVQTNSPLHF
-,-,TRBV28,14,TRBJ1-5,TGTGCCAGCAGTTTACGGCAGGGCAATCAGCCCCAGCATTTT,CASSLRQGNQPQHF
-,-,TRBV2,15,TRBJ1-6,TGTGCCAGCACCTTGACAGAGTTCTATAATTCACCCCTCCACTTT,CASTLTEFYNSPLHF
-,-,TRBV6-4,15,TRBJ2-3,TGTGCCAGCAGTGAGGCGGGGTCCTTCACAGATACGCAGTATTTT,CASSEAGSFTDTQYF
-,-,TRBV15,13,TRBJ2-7,TGTGCCACCAGCAGAGATCGCAGGTACGAGCAGTACTTC,CATSRDRRYEQYF
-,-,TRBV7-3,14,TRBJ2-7,TGTGCCAGCAGCCCCGGCGGCGGTTCCTACGAGCAGTACTTC,CASSPGGGSYEQYF
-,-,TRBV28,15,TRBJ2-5,TGTGCCAGCAGTTTGCCCGTGGGACACGGAGAGACCCAGTACTTC,CASSLPVGHGETQYF
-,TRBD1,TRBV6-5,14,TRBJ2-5,TGTGCCAGCAGGTTGGGGACAGTATTAGAGACCCAGTACTTC,CASRLGTVLETQYF
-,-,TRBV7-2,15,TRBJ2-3,TGTGCCAGCAGCTTCGGGCTACAGGGTCCAGATACGCAGTATTTT,CASSFGLQGPDTQYF
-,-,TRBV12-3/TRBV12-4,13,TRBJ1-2,TGTGCCAGCAGTTTCGGTGGGGGGGCGGGCTACACCTTC,CASSFGGGAGYTF